This entry lists 11 T cell receptor beta chains sequenced from one sample in a study of T cell changes during pregnancy in multiple sclerosis. TCRdb's table, derived via immunoSEQ multiplex PCR, lists solely in-frame clones and lacks some. The sample lists some 61,000 clones, more than 80% occurring once. Source: peripheral blood, taken in the second trimester of pregnancy. These receptors were collected from a female donor with multiple sclerosis, enrolled in a pregnancy study.

V is TRBV29-1 and J is TRBJ2-7; 7 bases line up with TRBD2. This CDR3 has 11 amino acids. J was trimmed by 6 bases and V by 7 bases; bases with no gene match: 6. In germline, CDR1 is SQVTM, CDR2 ANQGSEA. CDR3 region: CSASPGGEQYF. The CDR3 DNA follows: TGCAGCGCCTCCCCGGGGGGCGAGCAGTACTTC.

Here the CDR3 DNA reads TGTGCCAGTAGTACACCAGGGGGCTCCACACGTGGAGCCTACGAGCAGTACTTC. This sequence encodes CASSTPGGSTRGAYEQYF. The V call is TRBV19, the J call TRBJ2-7; 8 nucleotides match TRBD1. The CDR3 runs to 18 residues. V dropped 4 bases and J dropped 2; count of bases not matched to a gene: 16. Germline CDR1 is LNHDA and CDR2 is SQIVND (reference sequence). Full variable domain (remainder filled in from reference TRBV19 and TRBJ2-7): DGGITQSPKYLFRKEGQNVTLSCEQNLNHDAMYWYRQDPGQGLRLIYYSQIVNDFQKGDIAEGYSVSREKKESFPLTVTSAQKNPTAFYLCASSTPGGSTRGAYEQYFGPGTRLTVT.

The rearrangement joins TRBV7-6 to TRBJ1-2; possibly TRBD1 for D (5 bases). Germline assignment: CDR1 SGHVS and CDR2 FNYEAQ. The germline V and J ends were trimmed by 1 base and 0 bases, with 15 bases remaining between them. The CDR3 is 17 amino acids. CDR3 sequence (DNA): TGTGCCAGCAGCTTAGTGCAGGGAGGGGCTCCTAACTATGGCTACACCTTC. Translated, it gives CASSLVQGGAPNYGYTF.

This clone was recorded once. V and J are TRBV9 and TRBJ2-5, with D perhaps matching TRBD2 (6 bases). This CDR3 has 15 residues. V lost 4 bases and J 1 base, leaving 14 bases between the germline ends. Germline CDR1 and CDR2: SGDLS and YYNGEE. The CDR3 sequence: CASSPTDYRQETQYF. CDR3 nucleotide sequence: TGTGCCAGCAGCCCAACGGACTACCGCCAAGAGACCCAGTACTTC.

The chain uses TRBV10-3 and TRBJ1-5, with a possible D match to TRBD1 (5 bases). Germline assignment: CDR1 ENHRY and CDR2 SYGVKD. V was pared by 6 bases and J by 2 bases, with 8 bases between. The CDR3 runs to 13 residues. CDR3 in DNA: TGTGCCATCAGCTGGGGGGGCAATCAGCCCCAGCATTTT. It encodes CAISWGGNQPQHF.

The chain combines TRBV15 with TRBJ1-6; D is ambiguous. The V and J ends lost 0 bases and 4 bases respectively, with 13 bases between them. The CDR3 length is 17 residues. The V gene's germline CDR1 is LNHNV and CDR2 YYDKDF (reference sequence). CDR3 nucleotides: TGTGCCACCAGCAGAGATCAGCGGCAGGTTTATAATTCACCCCTCCACTTT. Encoded protein: CATSRDQRQVYNSPLHF.

This clone appeared once. The chain employs TRBV6-5 and TRBJ1-2; D is uncertain. From germline, CDR1 is MNHEY and CDR2 SVGAGI. The CDR3 spans 14 residues. V lost 2 bases and J 6 bases, leaving 13 bases between the germline ends. The CDR3 coding sequence is TGTGCCAGCAGTTACGGCGGTCCTATGGATGGCTACACCTTC. Translated, it gives CASSYGGPMDGYTF.

The V call is TRBV18, the J call TRBJ2-5, with TRBD2 matching 10 bases. Losses at the gene ends were 3 bases for V and 4 bases for J; bases not matched to a gene: 8. This CDR3 is built from 16 residues. From germline, CDR1 is KGHSH and CDR2 LQKENI. The CDR3: CASSPDSGGFVETQYF. Here the CDR3 DNA reads TGTGCCAGCTCACCGGATAGCGGGGGGTTCGTAGAGACCCAGTACTTC.

The chain recombines TRBV19 with TRBJ1-6; the D gene is possibly TRBD1 (6 bases). The CDR3 contains 14 residues. Per the germline V gene, CDR1 is LNHDA and CDR2 is SQIVND (reference sequence). V was pared by 8 bases and J by 6 bases, with 14 bases between. For the CDR3, the DNA is TGTGCCAGTTTCCCCGGGACACCTAATTCACCCCTCCACTTT. Protein product: CASFPGTPNSPLHF.

As DNA, the CDR3 is TGCAGCGCGACAGATAATGGCTACACCTTC. Translating it yields CSATDNGYTF. This chain joins TRBV29-1 and TRBJ1-2; maybe TRBD1 (5 bases). The ends were cut back, 7 bases at V and 6 bases at J, with 9 bases in the middle. The germline CDR1 and CDR2 sequences are SQVTM and ANQGSEA. The CDR3 runs to 10 residues.

The rearrangement uses TRBV11-2 and TRBJ1-5, with a weak D call TRBD1 (6 bases). This CDR3 region has 14 residues. Trimming left V 5 bases short and J 6 bases short, with 14 bases between. CDR1 SGHAT and CDR2 FQNNGV come from the germline V gene. DNA of the CDR3: TGTGCCAGCAGCCCACAGGGAGTCACTCAGCCCCAGCATTTT. Its translation: CASSPQGVTQPQHF.